The clone carrying this T cell receptor beta chain has at least ten counts. Its cognate antigen is unknown. The germline CDR1 and CDR2 sequences are MNHNS and SASEGT. Trimming took off 2 bases at V and 0 bases at J, with 12 bases between the two ends. This CDR3 contains 16 residues. This record belongs to a study of naive and memory T cell subsets. Whole-study results and caveats: This RNA-based method may be sensitive to activation-related transcript changes. Both skin biopsy types reportedly yielded TCRs, tuberculin sites far more. More TCRs at tuberculin sites were read as hypersensitivity T cell infiltration.

Documented treatment: skin biopsy from PPD injection site in Mantoux-positive individual. The library had UMIs added by 3' ligation of an oligonucleotide to TCR cDNA. Amplification of ligated cDNA took four PCR rounds with SP2 and nested alpha and beta constant primers. A single record per CDR3 protein comes from TCRdb applying MiXCR to the UMI-ligation and nested PCR reads. The table lists 20,000 to 25,000 distinct CDR3 sequences, 6% of them singletons. The receptor's source is an adult in good health. Source: skin, taken from a tuberculin skin test site. J is TRBJ2-3 and V is TRBV6-1, with D unresolved. CDR3 DNA: TGTGCCAGCAGTGAACCTTACAGCAGAAGCACAGATACGCAGTATTTT. Translating it yields CASSEPYSRSTDTQYF.